This T cell receptor beta chain is drawn from a study of cytomegalovirus exposure and HLA in healthy donors. For the study at large: The approximately 130 validation repertoires matched the roughly 700 first-cohort repertoires in platform, a later analysis reported. Study-level findings and limits: Overall, approximately 150 TCR beta chains were annotated as cytomegalovirus-associated. The finding came from a later analysis; first-cohort TCR clusters tended to co-occur in the roughly 120 validation repertoires. High sensitivity and specificity were reportedly achieved when the classifier diagnosed cytomegalovirus status.

TCRdb keeps only in-frame clones here, not all; method: immunoSEQ multiplex PCR. The sample lists roughly 150,000 clones; around four fifths were seen once. Comments on this clone: The target antigen is unknown.

Trimming took 0 bases from V and 3 from J, leaving 3 bases between them. CDR3 length equals 13 residues. Germline V gives CDR1 LGHNT, CDR2 FRNRAP. This clonotype originated in a man younger than 40 in good health and CMV-seropositive. V gene TRBV12-5 combines with J gene TRBJ1-3; no definite D call. The sample consisted of PBMCs. The CDR3 DNA is TGTGCTAGTGGTTTGGTCATTGGAAACACCATATATTTT. As protein: CASGLVIGNTIYF.